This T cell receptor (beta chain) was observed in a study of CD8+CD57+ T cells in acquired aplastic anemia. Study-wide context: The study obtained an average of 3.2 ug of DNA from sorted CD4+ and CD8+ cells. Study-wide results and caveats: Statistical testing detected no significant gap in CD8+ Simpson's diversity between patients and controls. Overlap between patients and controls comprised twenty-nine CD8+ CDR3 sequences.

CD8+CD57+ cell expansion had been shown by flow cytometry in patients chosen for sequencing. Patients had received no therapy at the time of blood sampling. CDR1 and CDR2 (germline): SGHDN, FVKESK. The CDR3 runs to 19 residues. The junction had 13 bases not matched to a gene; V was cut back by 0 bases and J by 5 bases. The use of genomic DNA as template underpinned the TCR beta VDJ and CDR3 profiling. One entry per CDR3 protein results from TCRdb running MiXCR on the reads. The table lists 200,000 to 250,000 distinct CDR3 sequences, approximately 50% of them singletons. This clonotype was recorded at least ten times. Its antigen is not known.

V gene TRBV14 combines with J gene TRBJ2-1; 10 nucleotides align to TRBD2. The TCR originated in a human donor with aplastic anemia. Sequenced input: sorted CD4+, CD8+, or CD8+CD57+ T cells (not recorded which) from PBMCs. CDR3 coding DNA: TGTGCCAGCAGCCAAGATGGCTACTCTAGCGGGAGAATAGACAATGAGCAGTTCTTC. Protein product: CASSQDGYSSGRIDNEQFF.